The 20 T cell receptor beta chains in this list originate from one sample, sequenced in a study of cytomegalovirus exposure and HLA in healthy donors. Researchers ran the PCR with 60 Vbeta and 13 Jbeta primers. Clones were sequenced by immunoSEQ multiplex PCR, and TCRdb holds only the in-frame ones, with some missing. The data contain 120,000 or so clones, around 77% of them singletons. Sequencing used PBMCs. The receptors derive from a man aged 18 to 30 in good health and CMV-seropositive.

CDR3 residues: CASSFQDGLTGELFF. CDR3 sequence (DNA): TGTGCCAGTAGTTTCCAGGACGGACTCACCGGGGAGCTGTTTTTT. The chain combines TRBV19 with TRBJ2-2, with D possibly TRBD2 on 5 matching bases. Germline V gene lookup returns CDR1 LNHDA and CDR2 SQIVND (reference sequence). This CDR3 has 15 residues. The V and J ends lost 5 bases and 4 bases respectively, with 14 bases between them. The variable domain in full, with the rest retrieved from reference TRBV19 and TRBJ2-2, is DGGITQSPKYLFRKEGQNVTLSCEQNLNHDAMYWYRQDPGQGLRLIYYSQIVNDFQKGDIAEGYSVSREKKESFPLTVTSAQKNPTAFYLCASSFQDGLTGELFFGEGSRLTVL.

V and J are TRBV6-1 and TRBJ2-1, with D uncertain. The V gene lost 7 bases and the J gene lost 1 base, with 5 bases spanning the gap. Germline V gene sequence: CDR1 MNHNS, CDR2 SASEGT. CDR3 length equals 12 residues. CDR3 residues: CASKQSYNEQFF. CDR3 DNA: TGTGCCAGCAAACAGTCCTACAATGAGCAGTTCTTC.

The CDR3 region is CASRERGLWYGYTF. CDR3 DNA sequence: TGTGCCAGCCGAGAGAGGGGGCTCTGGTATGGCTACACCTTC. V and J are TRBV6-5 and TRBJ1-2; 7 bases are a match to TRBD1. CDR1 and CDR2 (germline): MNHEY, SVGAGI. The CDR3 totals 14 residues. Unmatched junction bases numbered 11, after V lost 8 bases and J lost 5 bases.

The CDR3, as DNA: TGTGCCACCAGCAGGCGCGGGACAGGGTCAGATACGCAGTATTTT. It specifies CATSRRGTGSDTQYF. This chain connects TRBV15 to TRBJ2-3; 9 nucleotides agree with TRBD1. Germline CDR1 LNHNV, CDR2 YYDKDF (reference sequence). The CDR3 extends over 15 amino acids. The V and J ends lost 3 bases and 4 bases, in that order; junction bases with no gene match: 5.

V and J are TRBV28 and TRBJ1-1; the D gene is possibly TRBD1 (6 bases). Germline CDR1 is MDHEN and CDR2 is SYDVKM. The CDR3 runs to 14 residues. V lost 1 base and J 5 bases, leaving 11 bases between the germline ends. The CDR3 is CASSLSTGWTEAFF. The DNA for the CDR3 is TGTGCCAGCAGTTTATCCACAGGGTGGACTGAAGCTTTCTTT.

In DNA, the CDR3 is TGTGCCAGTAGTTCCGGGTTTGAAGCTTTCTTT. Translation gives CASSSGFEAFF. This sequence joins TRBV19 and TRBJ1-1; no clear D. Per the germline V gene, CDR1 is LNHDA and CDR2 is SQIVND (reference sequence). The CDR3 runs 11 residues. The V gene lost 5 bases and the J gene lost 7 bases, with 8 bases spanning the gap.

The chain uses TRBV7-8 and TRBJ1-2; D may be TRBD1 (6 bases). The CDR3 runs 16 residues. Trimming pared 5 bases from V and 6 bases from J, leaving 22 bases between. From germline, CDR1 is SGHVS and CDR2 FQNEAQ. CDR3 nucleotide sequence: TGTGCCAGCAGCCAACACGCACAAGACAGGTACAATGGCTACACCTTC. It codes for CASSQHAQDRYNGYTF.

The rearrangement uses TRBV27 and TRBJ2-7; TRBD2 matches at 13 bases. V shed 6 bases, J shed 0 bases, and the junction held 2 bases outside the gene matches. CDR1 MNHEY and CDR2 SMNVEV come from the germline V gene (reference sequence). This CDR3 contains 15 residues. The chain's CDR3 is CASRGLAGISYEQYF. The CDR3 nucleotides read TGTGCCAGCAGGGGACTAGCGGGAATCTCCTACGAGCAGTACTTC.

This chain joins TRBV2 and TRBJ1-4; D is possibly TRBD1 (6 bases). The CDR3 spans 14 residues. V lost 1 base to trimming and J lost 8 bases, with 11 bases between them. Germline CDR1 and CDR2: SNHLY and FYNNEI. The CDR3 reads CASSEGTATEKLFF. CDR3 DNA: TGTGCCAGCAGTGAAGGGACAGCGACCGAAAAACTGTTTTTT. The full variable domain, with the rest looked up from reference TRBV2 and TRBJ1-4, is EPEVTQTPSHQVTQMGQEVILRCVPISNHLYFYWYRQILGQKVEFLVSFYNNEISEKSEIFDDQFSVERPDGSNFTLKIRSTKLEDSAMYFCASSEGTATEKLFFGSGTQLSVL.

V gene TRBV7-2 combines with J gene TRBJ1-2; 8 bases fit TRBD1. J gave up 8 bases and V 4 bases, and 6 bases lay outside the gene matches. This CDR3 has 13 amino acids. CDR1 is SGHTA and CDR2 is FQGNSA in the germline V gene. In DNA, the CDR3 is TGTGCCAGCAGCTCATCGACAGGGGAGGGCTACACCTTC. Protein: CASSSSTGEGYTF.

This clone was found a few times. This rearrangement joins TRBV5-4 to TRBJ2-5; D may be TRBD2 (7 bases). CDR1 is SGHNT and CDR2 is YYREEE in the germline V gene (reference sequence). The CDR3 runs 14 residues. Trimming removed 6 bases from V and 4 bases from J, with 16 bases in between. CDR3 in DNA: TGTGCCAGCACCAACAACGGGGGGCGAGAGACCCAGTACTTC. Translation: CASTNNGGRETQYF.

This chain connects TRBV28 to TRBJ1-1; tentatively, D is TRBD1 (6 bases). The ends were cut back, 4 bases at V and 5 bases at J, with 17 bases in the middle. This CDR3 comprises 15 residues. Per germline, CDR1 MDHEN and CDR2 SYDVKM. The CDR3 sequence is CASSSLRGRGTEAFF. The CDR3 DNA reads as TGTGCCAGCAGTTCACTCAGGGGAAGAGGGACTGAAGCTTTCTTT.

The chain is built from TRBV7-9 and TRBJ2-1, with 7 bases identical to TRBD2. The CDR3 sequence is 12 residues long. Germline assignment: CDR1 SEHNR and CDR2 FQNEAQ (reference sequence). The V segment lost 3 bases and the J segment 13 bases; nucleotides outside the gene matches: 6. In DNA, the CDR3 is TGTGCCAGCAGCTTCCCGCGGGAGCGACAGTTCTTC. Translation gives CASSFPRERQFF.

The gene calls are TRBV5-4 and TRBJ1-2; 10 nucleotides match TRBD1. The CDR3 covers 14 residues. The trim removed 4 bases at V and 8 bases at J, leaving 8 bases unmatched. Looked up from germline, CDR1 is SGHNT and CDR2 is YYREEE (reference sequence). The CDR3 protein is CASSGDRGQGGYTF. CDR3 coding DNA: TGTGCCAGCAGCGGCGACAGGGGGCAAGGAGGCTACACCTTC.

The chain uses TRBV19 and TRBJ2-1; the match to TRBD1 covers 10 bases. With 5 bases clipped from V and 8 bases from J, the junction kept 9 bases outside the gene matches. There are 15 residues in the CDR3. Germline loops: CDR1 LNHDA, CDR2 SQIVND (reference sequence). In DNA, the CDR3 is TGTGCCAGTAGTGTATCGGGACAGGGGACCCATGAGCAGTTCTTC. It yields the protein CASSVSGQGTHEQFF.

The chain is built from TRBV6-5 and TRBJ2-7, with a tentative D call TRBD2 (6 bases). Germline values: CDR1 MNHEY, CDR2 SVGAGI. V lost 6 bases to trimming and J lost 3 bases, with 15 bases between them. The CDR3 runs 14 residues. CDR3 sequence: CASSGGAQGYEQYF. CDR3 DNA: TGTGCCAGCAGCGGAGGGGCGCAGGGCTACGAGCAGTACTTC.

This chain joins TRBV7-9 and TRBJ2-5; weak D call: TRBD2 (7 bases). This CDR3 is built from 13 residues. Germline V CDR1 and CDR2: SEHNR, FQNEAQ (reference sequence). V lost 4 bases to trimming and J lost 9 bases, with 15 bases between them. CDR3 nucleotides: TGTGCCAGCAGCTCCGGGGGGCGGGTCCCCCAGTACTTC. It codes for CASSSGGRVPQYF.

The chain is built from TRBV6-5 and TRBJ2-2; D ambiguous. V was shortened by 4 bases and J by 6 bases, with 9 bases between the two germline ends. The CDR3 has 13 residues. Germline CDR1 is MNHEY and CDR2 is SVGAGI. CDR3 coding DNA: TGTGCCAGCAGTTTTTCTCTCCCCGGGGAGCTGTTTTTT. Translated: CASSFSLPGELFF.

This clone was recorded once. V and J are TRBV10-1 and TRBJ1-6; unclear D gene. V gave up 3 bases and J gave up 6 bases, with 12 bases separating them. CDR3 length: 15 amino acids. The germline V gene encodes CDR1 WNHNN and CDR2 SYGVQD (reference sequence). The CDR3, as DNA: TGCGCCAGCAGTGATGAGGGCCATGGTAATTCACCCCTCCACTTT. Encoded protein: CASSDEGHGNSPLHF.

The chain combines TRBV29-1 with TRBJ2-3; 12 nucleotides line up with TRBD2. The V and J ends lost 2 bases and 3 bases, in that order; junction bases with no gene match: 9. Per the germline V gene, CDR1 is SQVTM and CDR2 is ANQGSEA. The CDR3 is 17 residues long. The CDR3 here is CSVERNRLAGVTDTQYF. For the CDR3, the DNA is TGCAGCGTTGAACGAAACCGACTAGCGGGGGTTACAGATACGCAGTATTTT.